This passage covers 20 T cell receptor beta chains from one sample sequenced in a study of blood T cells in healthy people across ages. Through a sample-barcoded 5' primer and a J-beta primer mix, a second PCR was run for about 6 to 11 cycles. Via MiXCR, TCRdb re-called the 5' RACE reads, giving one row per CDR3 protein. The profile covers around 780,000 distinct CDR3 sequences, with around three fifths appearing a single time and about a quarter taken by the ten largest. What was sequenced was blood. All receptors come from a man aged 35 to 55 in good health.

The chain joins TRBV12-3 or TRBV12-4 to TRBJ2-5, with 9 bases matching TRBD2. This CDR3 has 15 residues. Trimming removed 7 bases from V and 2 bases from J; junction bases left unmatched: 8. CDR3 DNA sequence: TGTGCCAGCACCCGGGCTAGCGGGGTACAAGAGACCCAGTACTTC. The encoded protein is CASTRASGVQETQYF.

The rearrangement uses TRBV2 and TRBJ1-6, with D possibly TRBD1 on 5 matching bases. Germline lookup yields CDR1 SNHLY and CDR2 FYNNEI. Trimming took 0 bases from V and 6 from J, leaving 15 bases between them. This CDR3 has 17 amino acids. The CDR3 reads CASSEANIRGSNSPLHF. The DNA for the CDR3 is TGTGCCAGCAGTGAAGCGAATATTAGGGGATCTAATTCACCCCTCCACTTT. The full variable domain, rest sourced from reference TRBV2 and TRBJ1-6, is EPEVTQTPSHQVTQMGQEVILRCVPISNHLYFYWYRQILGQKVEFLVSFYNNEISEKSEIFDDQFSVERPDGSNFTLKIRSTKLEDSAMYFCASSEANIRGSNSPLHFGNGTRLTVT.

This sequence joins TRBV11-2 and TRBJ1-2; 8 bases agree with TRBD1. This CDR3 has 17 amino acids. The germline CDR1 and CDR2 sequences are SGHAT and FQNNGV. V was pared by 5 bases and J by 6 bases, with 17 bases of the junction left unmatched. CDR3 in amino acids: CASSRGQGRRKFDGYTF. The DNA of the CDR3 is TGTGCCAGCAGCAGAGGACAGGGTCGCCGTAAATTCGATGGCTACACCTTC.

The chain combines TRBV7-3 with TRBJ2-5; D gene unclear. The CDR3 has 14 amino acids. The V and J ends lost 1 base and 1 base respectively, with 7 bases between them. CDR1 SGHTA and CDR2 FQGTGA come from the germline V gene. Here the CDR3 reads CASSLNTIQETQYF. The DNA for the CDR3 is TGTGCCAGCAGCTTAAACACCATCCAAGAGACCCAGTACTTC.

Only one count was recorded for this clonotype. The chain employs TRBV20-1 and TRBJ2-5; possible D gene TRBD2, 5 bases. The V and J ends lost 2 bases and 11 bases respectively, with 12 bases between them. The CDR3 is 11 amino acids. Germline-derived CDR1 and CDR2 are DFQATT and SNEGSKA (reference sequence). CDR3 amino acids: CSARFAGEQYF. As DNA, the CDR3 is TGCAGTGCTAGATTTGCGGGTGAGCAGTACTTC.

This chain connects TRBV11-2 to TRBJ1-5; D gene unclear. The V and J ends lost 5 bases and 5 bases respectively, with 10 bases between them. The CDR3 runs 13 residues. Looked up from germline, CDR1 is SGHAT and CDR2 is FQNNGV. This chain's CDR3 is CASSVISYQPQHF. DNA for the CDR3: TGTGCCAGCAGCGTAATAAGTTATCAGCCCCAGCATTTT.

This CDR3 reads CASSYRTDQPQHF. The CDR3 DNA follows: TGTGCCAGCAGTTACCGGACGGATCAGCCCCAGCATTTT. V gene TRBV27 combines with J gene TRBJ1-5; D is ambiguous. Germline CDR1 is MNHEY and CDR2 is SMNVEV (reference sequence). The V end lost 4 bases, the J end lost 5 bases, and 9 bases lay between the germline ends. CDR3 length equals 13 residues.

V and J are TRBV29-1 and TRBJ1-1, with a possible D match to TRBD1 (6 bases). With 7 bases removed from V and 1 base from J, the gap between germline ends came to 13 bases. This CDR3 contains 13 residues. Germline V lookup: CDR1 SQVTM, CDR2 ANQGSEA. CDR3 in amino acids: CSAGGGGNTEAFF. The CDR3 nucleotides read TGCAGCGCAGGAGGGGGGGGGAACACTGAAGCTTTCTTT.

The CDR3 DNA reads as TGCGCCAGCAGCCCGGAGACGGCCCAAGGGGCCCAGTACTTC. Translating gives CASSPETAQGAQYF. V is TRBV4-3 and J is TRBJ2-5; a weak D match, TRBD1 (5 bases). CDR3 size: 14 residues. V was clipped by 4 bases and J by 9 bases, with 18 bases between them. Germline CDR1 LGHNA, CDR2 YSLEER.

This chain connects TRBV25-1 to TRBJ1-4, with 7 bases fitting TRBD1. Germline V lookup: CDR1 MGHDK, CDR2 SYGVNS. This CDR3 has 14 amino acids. V gave up 4 bases and J gave up 4 bases; unmatched junction bases: 3. The CDR3: CASSVTGVNEKLFF. The CDR3 DNA is TGTGCCAGCAGTGTCACAGGGGTTAATGAAAAACTGTTTTTT.

The V gene is TRBV6-5, the J gene TRBJ2-3; no clear D. V was pared by 1 base and J by 6 bases, with 11 bases between. The CDR3 is 14 amino acids. Germline CDR1 MNHEY, CDR2 SVGAGI. Here the CDR3 DNA reads TGTGCCAGCAGTTACTTACGCTTTTTGGATACGCAGTATTTT. This encodes CASSYLRFLDTQYF.

This chain uses TRBV9 with TRBJ2-3; the match to TRBD2 covers 7 bases. The ends lost 3 bases at V and 2 bases at J; junction bases unmatched: 3. The CDR3 has 14 residues. From germline, CDR1 is SGDLS and CDR2 YYNGEE. The chain's CDR3 is CASSAAGVTDTQYF. The CDR3 DNA is TGTGCCAGCAGCGCCGCGGGGGTCACAGATACGCAGTATTTT.

The chain joins TRBV3-1 to TRBJ1-6; D is undetermined. The V and J ends lost 1 base and 9 bases respectively, with 10 bases between them. The germline gives CDR1 LGHDT, CDR2 YNNKEL (reference sequence). The CDR3 length is 14 residues. CDR3 coding DNA: TGTGCCAGCAGCCAAGGGGGATTTGGTTCACCCCTCCACTTT. It is translated as CASSQGGFGSPLHF. Full variable domain (rest looked up from reference TRBV3-1 and TRBJ1-6): DTAVSQTPKYLVTQMGNDKSIKCEQNLGHDTMYWYKQDSKKFLKIMFSYNNKELIINETVPNRFSPKSPDKAHLNLHINSLELGDSAVYFCASSQGGFGSPLHFGNGTRLTVT.

The chain links TRBV12-3 or TRBV12-4 to TRBJ2-1; D gene ambiguous. V gave up 1 base and J gave up 7 bases, with 8 bases separating them. CDR3 length equals 13 residues. The CDR3 loop is CASSLVETNEQFF. DNA of the CDR3: TGTGCCAGCAGTTTAGTGGAAACTAATGAGCAGTTCTTC.

As concerns this clonotype: At one end, the junction sequence differs from germline, possibly due to a read error. The J gene is TRBJ2-5, the V gene TRBV2; D is uncertain. Germline lookup yields CDR1 SNHLY and CDR2 FYNNEI. CDR3 length: 14 amino acids. Written as DNA, the CDR3 is TGTGTCAGCAGTGAGAATAGGCCTCGGGAGACCCAGTACTTC. Its translation is CVSSENRPRETQYF.

The chain carries TRBV21-1 and TRBJ1-5; the D segment call TRBD1 is taken from the table without a DNA check. TRBV21-1 is assigned pseudogene status. The CDR3 spans 17 residues. The CDR3 spells CASSGRTGDYSNQPQHF. In DNA, the CDR3 is TGTGCCAGCAGCGGCCGGACGGGGGATTATAGCAATCAGCCCCAGCATTTT.

The chain recombines TRBV4-2 with TRBJ2-7; 8 nucleotides line up with TRBD2. The CDR3 extends over 16 amino acids. The V gene end was trimmed by 1 base and the J gene end by 7 bases; junction bases not matched to a gene: 12. Germline V gene data show CDR1 as LGHNA and CDR2 as YNFKEQ. The CDR3 loop is CASSQGVGLGGNEQYF. As DNA, the CDR3 is TGTGCCAGCAGCCAAGGGGTGGGACTAGGAGGGAATGAGCAGTACTTC.

This clonotype was observed a few times. The V and J genes are TRBV20-1 and TRBJ2-7, with unresolved D. V was cut by 2 bases and J by 7 bases, with 12 bases left in between. CDR3 length: 12 residues. CDR1 and CDR2 (germline): DFQATT, SNEGSKA (reference sequence). The CDR3 bases are TGCAGTGCTAGAAAGGAGCTCGGGGAGCAGTACTTC. This translates into CSARKELGEQYF.

The chain carries TRBV20-1 and TRBJ2-7; the match to TRBD2 covers 8 bases. CDR1 is DFQATT and CDR2 is SNEGSKA in the germline V gene (reference sequence). V lost 0 bases to trimming and J lost 2 bases; unmatched junction nucleotides: 6. The CDR3 sequence is 15 residues long. CDR3 bases: TGCAGTGCTAGAGATACGGGAGGGACCCCCTACGAGCAGTACTTC. It translates to CSARDTGGTPYEQYF.

The gene calls are TRBV27 and TRBJ1-1; D is unresolved. V was pared by 2 bases and J by 0 bases, with 16 bases between. CDR3 size: 17 residues. Germline V gene data show CDR1 as MNHEY and CDR2 as SMNVEV (reference sequence). The DNA for the CDR3 is TGTGCCAGCAGTTTAAGCTTCTCGGCGGAGTTGAACACTGAAGCTTTCTTT. This sequence encodes CASSLSFSAELNTEAFF.